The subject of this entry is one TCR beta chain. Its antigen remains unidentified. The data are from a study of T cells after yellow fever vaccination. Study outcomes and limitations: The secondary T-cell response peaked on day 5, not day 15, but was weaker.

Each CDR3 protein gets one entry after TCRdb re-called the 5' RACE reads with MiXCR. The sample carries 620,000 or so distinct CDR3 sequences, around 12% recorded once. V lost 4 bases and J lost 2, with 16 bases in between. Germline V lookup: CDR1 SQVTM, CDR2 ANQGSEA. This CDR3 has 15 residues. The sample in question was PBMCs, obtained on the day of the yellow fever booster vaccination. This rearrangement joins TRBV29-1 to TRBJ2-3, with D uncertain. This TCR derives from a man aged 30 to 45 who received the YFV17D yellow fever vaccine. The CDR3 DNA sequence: TGCAGCGTTGTCCCTCTTATAAAGGCCACAGATACGCAGTATTTT. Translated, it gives CSVVPLIKATDTQYF.